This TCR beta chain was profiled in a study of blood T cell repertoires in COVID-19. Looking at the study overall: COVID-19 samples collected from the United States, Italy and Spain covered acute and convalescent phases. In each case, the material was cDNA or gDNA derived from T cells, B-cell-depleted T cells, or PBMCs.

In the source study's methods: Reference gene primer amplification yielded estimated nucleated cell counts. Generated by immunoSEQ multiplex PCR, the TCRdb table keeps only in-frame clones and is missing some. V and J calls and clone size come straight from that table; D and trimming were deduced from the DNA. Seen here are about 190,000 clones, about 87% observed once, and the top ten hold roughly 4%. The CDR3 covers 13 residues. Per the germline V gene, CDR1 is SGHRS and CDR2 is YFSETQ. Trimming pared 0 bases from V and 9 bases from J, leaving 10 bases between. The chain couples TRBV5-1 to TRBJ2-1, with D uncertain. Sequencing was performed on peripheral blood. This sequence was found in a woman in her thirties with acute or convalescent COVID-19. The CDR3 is CASSLGRGSEQFF. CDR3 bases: TGCGCCAGCAGCTTGGGGAGAGGAAGTGAGCAGTTCTTC.